This entry describes one T cell receptor (beta chain). Its antigen is undetermined. A second roughly 7 to 12 cycle PCR used barcoded and J-beta primers. TCRdb independently ran MiXCR on the 5' RACE reads; one entry per CDR3 protein. The table includes roughly 720,000 distinct CDR3 sequences, 53% detected once. This record belongs to a study of blood T cells in healthy people across ages. At the level of the study: Per every two T cells, about one barcoded beta molecule was captured by template switching. General observations from the study: When set beside aged donors, long-lived donors presented more naive CD4+ cells and higher diversity.

Looked up from germline, CDR1 is MNHEY and CDR2 is SMNVEV (reference sequence). The CDR3 is 15 residues long. V lost 6 bases, J lost 0 bases, and 13 bases lay in between. V is TRBV27 and J is TRBJ2-3; perhaps D is TRBD1 or TRBD2 (5 bases each). The source is a man older than 75 in good health. The source material was blood. The CDR3 nucleotides are TGTGCCAGCAGCTCCGGGGCTACTAGCACAGATACGCAGTATTTT. It is translated as CASSSGATSTDTQYF.